Below, 29 T cell receptor beta chains from the same sample are listed, as sequenced in a study of shared clonotypes between healthy human individuals. Some clones are missing from TCRdb's copy, which holds only in-frame ones; the method was immunoSEQ multiplex PCR. The sample gives 110,000 or so clones, 65% to 75% of which show up once; 20% to 25% is in the top ten. The sample consisted of memory CD8+ T cells sorted from blood. Noted subset: CD45RO+ cells pooled with CCR7-negative TemRA cells. The origin of the receptors is a woman aged 30 to 39 in good health.

This clone was counted between two and nine times. The V call is TRBV19, the J call TRBJ2-3; 8 positions agree with TRBD2. Germline values: CDR1 LNHDA, CDR2 SQIVND (reference sequence). The CDR3 extends over 20 amino acids. The V gene end was trimmed by 3 bases and the J gene end by 4 bases; junction bases not matched to a gene: 21. For the CDR3, the DNA is TGTGCCAGTAGTATGGGGCCGGGATTGGCGGGAGGAATTTTCGCAGATACGCAGTATTTT. Translation: CASSMGPGLAGGIFADTQYF.

This sequence joins TRBV27 and TRBJ2-2; D uncertain. The germline gives CDR1 MNHEY, CDR2 SMNVEV (reference sequence). The CDR3 runs to 19 residues. Between the trimmed V and J ends, which lost 3 bases and 0 bases, there was a span of 20 bases. The CDR3 DNA sequence: TGTGCCAGCAGTTTGATGGTCTGGGGTGGCTACACGAACACCGGGGAGCTGTTTTTT. It yields the protein CASSLMVWGGYTNTGELFF.

The table lists this clone with a few counts. The chain carries TRBV25-1 and TRBJ2-1; 9 bases fit TRBD1. V shed 4 bases, J shed 2 bases, and the junction held 6 bases outside the gene matches. The length of the CDR3 is 16 residues. The germline CDR1 and CDR2 sequences are MGHDK and SYGVNS. The CDR3: CASSARDRATYNEQFF. CDR3 bases: TGTGCCAGCAGTGCCCGGGACAGGGCTACCTACAATGAGCAGTTCTTC.

This clone has at least ten counts. CDR3 residues: CASSVSGQGAEAFF. For the CDR3, the DNA is TGCGCCAGCAGTGTATCGGGACAGGGTGCTGAAGCTTTCTTT. V gene TRBV10-1 combines with J gene TRBJ1-1; 9 bases agree with TRBD1. J lost 6 bases, V lost 4 bases, and 6 bases had no gene match. The CDR3 consists of 14 residues. From germline, CDR1 is WNHNN and CDR2 SYGVQD (reference sequence).

This chain connects TRBV6-5 to TRBJ2-7; the D is unclear. CDR3 length: 14 residues. The germline V and J ends were trimmed by 0 bases and 2 bases, with 8 bases remaining between them. Germline values: CDR1 MNHEY, CDR2 SVGAGI. The CDR3 nucleotides are TGTGCCAGCAGTTACTCCCCGGAGACCTACGAGCAGTACTTC. It translates to CASSYSPETYEQYF.

Only a few counts were recorded for this clone. The V and J genes are TRBV28 and TRBJ2-7; D ambiguous. This CDR3 region has 17 residues. Germline CDR1 and CDR2: MDHEN and SYDVKM. The germline V and J ends were trimmed by 7 bases and 2 bases, with 24 bases remaining between them. The CDR3 spells CASIPLGVGLDPYEQYF. Written as DNA, the CDR3 is TGTGCCAGCATCCCCCTTGGAGTTGGGTTAGATCCCTACGAGCAGTACTTC.

The V and J genes are TRBV20-1 and TRBJ1-1; D call uncertain. The V gene's germline CDR1 is DFQATT and CDR2 SNEGSKA (reference sequence). The CDR3 consists of 10 residues. The DNA for the CDR3 is TGCAGGGCCCTGGGCACTGAAGCTTTCTTT. This encodes CRALGTEAFF.

The gene calls are TRBV25-1 and TRBJ2-5; 7 bases fit TRBD2. This CDR3 spans 15 amino acids. Germline CDR1 is MGHDK and CDR2 is SYGVNS. V trimming: 1 base; J trimming: 5 bases; junction bases outside the gene matches: 7. DNA of the CDR3: TGTGCCAGCAGTGAATTTGGGGGACTACGGGAGACCCAGTACTTC. Protein sequence: CASSEFGGLRETQYF.

This clone was seen ten or more times. This rearrangement joins TRBV6-1 to TRBJ2-7, with 9 bases matching TRBD2. The CDR3 length is 15 residues. J gave up 2 bases and V 0 bases, and 2 bases lay outside the gene matches. Per the germline V gene, CDR1 is MNHNS and CDR2 is SASEGT. In nucleotides, the CDR3 is TGTGCCAGCAGTGAAGCAATAGCGGGGGCCTACGAGCAGTACTTC. Amino acid sequence: CASSEAIAGAYEQYF.

This chain joins TRBV11-2 and TRBJ2-7, with a tentative D call TRBD2 (5 bases). The CDR3 covers 15 residues. In germline, CDR1 is SGHAT, CDR2 FQNNGV. V lost 4 bases, J lost 3 bases, and 16 bases lay in between. The CDR3 sequence is CASSWGAPPIYEQYF. In DNA form, the CDR3 reads TGTGCCAGCAGCTGGGGAGCCCCTCCTATCTACGAGCAGTACTTC.

This chain uses TRBV9 with TRBJ2-7; 9 nucleotides align to TRBD2. The length of the CDR3 is 15 residues. In germline, CDR1 is SGDLS, CDR2 YYNGEE. V was pared by 0 bases and J by 2 bases, with 3 bases of the junction left unmatched. CDR3 nucleotides: TGTGCCAGCAGCGTAGGACTAGCGGTTACCTACGAGCAGTACTTC. The encoded protein is CASSVGLAVTYEQYF.

The genes are TRBV20-1 and TRBJ1-2; TRBD1 might be the D (5 bases). This CDR3 has 11 amino acids. V lost 8 bases and J 5 bases, leaving 12 bases between the germline ends. CDR1 is DFQATT and CDR2 is SNEGSKA in the germline V gene (reference sequence). The CDR3 is CSTGTEYGYTF. As DNA, the CDR3 is TGCAGTACGGGGACGGAGTATGGCTACACCTTC.

The CDR3 loop is CASSVDGTYEQYF. CDR3 coding DNA: TGTGCCAGCAGCGTCGACGGAACCTACGAGCAGTACTTC. This sequence joins TRBV9 and TRBJ2-7; unclear D gene. The CDR3 extends over 13 amino acids. Germline V gives CDR1 SGDLS, CDR2 YYNGEE. The V end lost 2 bases, the J end lost 2 bases, and 8 bases lay between the germline ends.

Only one count was recorded for this clone. This chain uses TRBV25-1 with TRBJ2-7; 8 bases line up with TRBD2. The CDR3 extends over 13 amino acids. The V and J ends lost 7 bases and 4 bases, in that order; junction bases with no gene match: 6. Germline CDR1 reads MGHDK; CDR2 reads SYGVNS. The CDR3 nucleotides are TGTGCCAGCACGGGGACTAGTCTATACGAGCAGTACTTC. It translates to CASTGTSLYEQYF.

Concerning this clone: Germline and junction disagree at one end, which may indicate a read error. The chain is built from TRBV19 and TRBJ2-1, with TRBD2 as a possible D gene (6 bases). The germline V gene has CDR1 LNHDA and CDR2 SQIVND (reference sequence). The CDR3 totals 16 residues. CDR3 amino acids: CAGSARLESGDNEQFF. CDR3 nucleotides: TGTGCCGGTAGTGCCCGACTGGAGTCGGGAGACAATGAGCAGTTCTTC.

The rearrangement uses TRBV5-5 and TRBJ2-7, with 10 bases identical to TRBD1. Germline V gene lookup returns CDR1 SGHKS and CDR2 YYEKEE (reference sequence). The CDR3 loop spans 15 amino acids. With V trimmed by 4 bases and J by 6 bases, 10 bases remained unmatched. The CDR3 nucleotides read TGTGCCAGCAGCGTAGGGACAGGGGAGGTCCGCGAGCAGTACTTC. It codes for CASSVGTGEVREQYF. The entire variable domain, with the rest obtained from reference TRBV5-5 and TRBJ2-7, is as follows: DAGVTQSPTHLIKTRGQQVTLRCSPISGHKSVSWYQQVLGQGPQFIFQYYEKEERGRGNFPDRFSARQFPNYSSELNVNALLLGDSALYLCASSVGTGEVREQYFGPGTRLTVT.

This chain links TRBV19 with TRBJ1-1; D gene ambiguous. Trimming shortened V by 0 bases and J by 0 bases, and 11 bases separated the two germline ends. This CDR3 has 16 residues. Looked up from germline, CDR1 is LNHDA and CDR2 is SQIVND (reference sequence). The CDR3 DNA reads TGTGCCAGTAGTATAGATAGGTGGATATTGAACACTGAAGCTTTCTTT. It encodes CASSIDRWILNTEAFF.

V and J are TRBV5-1 and TRBJ2-3; no clear D gene. V dropped 6 bases and J dropped 4 bases, with 18 bases sitting between them. CDR3 size: 15 residues. Germline lookup yields CDR1 SGHRS and CDR2 YFSETQ. The CDR3 spells CASKAPGNTADTQYF. CDR3 nucleotides: TGCGCCAGCAAAGCCCCAGGAAACACGGCAGATACGCAGTATTTT.

The chain's CDR3 is CASAKGQVAYEQYF. CDR3 coding DNA: TGTGCCAGTGCCAAGGGACAGGTCGCCTACGAGCAGTACTTC. J is TRBJ2-7 and V is TRBV19; 8 bases align to TRBD1. Germline V lookup: CDR1 LNHDA, CDR2 SQIVND (reference sequence). V shed 8 bases and J 2 bases; nucleotides not matched to a gene: 8. CDR3 size: 14 residues.

This sequence joins TRBV7-9 and TRBJ1-1; D call uncertain. Trimming left V 6 bases short and J 5 bases short, with 13 bases between. Germline-derived CDR1 and CDR2 are SEHNR and FQNEAQ (reference sequence). The CDR3 loop spans 13 amino acids. The CDR3 reads CASRPALGTEAFF. For the CDR3, the DNA is TGTGCCAGCAGACCCGCTTTGGGTACTGAAGCTTTCTTT.

This chain joins TRBV5-6 and TRBJ2-7, with TRBD2 matching over 13 bases. The germline gives CDR1 SGHDT, CDR2 YYEEEE. Unmatched junction bases numbered 12, after V lost 0 bases and J lost 6 bases. The CDR3 sequence is 18 residues long. The CDR3 region has the DNA TGTGCCAGCAGCTTGGCAGAAACTAGCGGGAGGGCTTGGGGCGAGCAGTACTTC. Translating gives CASSLAETSGRAWGEQYF.

The J gene is TRBJ2-7, the V gene TRBV7-8; TRBD2 matches 7 bases. The V and J ends lost 1 base and 0 bases, in that order; junction bases with no gene match: 6. CDR3 length equals 16 residues. The germline CDR1 and CDR2 sequences are SGHVS and FQNEAQ. CDR3 protein: CASSLVTAGNSYEQYF. CDR3 DNA sequence: TGTGCCAGCAGCTTAGTTACAGCGGGAAACTCCTACGAGCAGTACTTC. Drawing the rest from reference TRBV7-8 and TRBJ2-7, the complete variable domain is GAGVSQSPRYKVAKRGQDVALRCDPISGHVSLFWYQQALGQGPEFLTYFQNEAQLDKSGLPSDRFFAERPEGSVSTLKIQRTQQEDSAVYLCASSLVTAGNSYEQYFGPGTRLTVT.

This clone was recorded at least ten times. This rearrangement joins TRBV4-2 to TRBJ2-3; D is uncertain. Trimming took off 0 bases at V and 0 bases at J, with 7 bases between the two ends. The CDR3 has 15 residues. The germline V gene has CDR1 LGHNA and CDR2 YNFKEQ. The CDR3 loop is CASSQEWASTDTQYF. The CDR3 region has the DNA TGTGCCAGCAGCCAAGAGTGGGCTAGCACAGATACGCAGTATTTT.

The chain employs TRBV13 and TRBJ2-7; D possibly uses TRBD1 or TRBD2 (5 bases each). V was clipped by 0 bases and J by 7 bases, with 13 bases between them. Germline values: CDR1 PRHDT, CDR2 FYEKMQ (reference sequence). The CDR3 length is 14 residues. CDR3 in DNA: TGTGCCAGCAGCTTAGGGGGGGATCCGGGAGAGCAGTACTTC. This sequence encodes CASSLGGDPGEQYF.

CDR3 in DNA: TGTGCCAGTAGTAGGGCAAGGACCGCTGAAGCTTTCTTT. It yields the protein CASSRARTAEAFF. The V gene is TRBV19, the J gene TRBJ1-1, with D hard to call. Germline loops: CDR1 LNHDA, CDR2 SQIVND (reference sequence). V was cut by 4 bases and J by 6 bases, with 12 bases left in between. CDR3 length equals 13 residues.

CDR3 residues: CASSPYFTYEQYF. In nucleotides, the CDR3 is TGTGCCAGCAGTCCTTATTTTACTTACGAGCAGTACTTC. This chain joins TRBV5-8 and TRBJ2-7; no clear D gene. V lost 5 bases to trimming and J lost 4 bases, with 13 bases between them. The germline V gene has CDR1 SGHTS and CDR2 YDEGEE. There are 13 residues in the CDR3.

This clone was seen ten or more times. The chain links TRBV15 to TRBJ1-5; TRBD1 is a possible D gene (5 bases). The germline CDR1 and CDR2 sequences are LNHNV and YYDKDF (reference sequence). The germline V and J ends were trimmed by 0 bases and 5 bases, with 11 bases remaining between them. CDR3 length: 15 amino acids. The CDR3 coding sequence is TGTGCCACCAGCAGAGACAATGGGGCAGATCAGCCCCAGCATTTT. Its protein product is CATSRDNGADQPQHF. The whole variable domain, remainder taken from reference TRBV15 and TRBJ1-5, is DAMVIQNPRYQVTQFGKPVTLSCSQTLNHNVMYWYQQKSSQAPKLLFHYYDKDFNNEADTPDNFQSRRPNTSFCFLDIRSPGLGDTAMYLCATSRDNGADQPQHFGDGTRLSIL.

In the case of this clone: Germline and junction disagree at one end, which may indicate a read error. This sequence joins TRBV6-4 and TRBJ1-1, with 10 bases aligning to TRBD1. This CDR3 is built from 13 residues. Germline CDR1 is MRHNA and CDR2 is SNTAGT. The CDR3 DNA reads TGTGCCAGCAGTGACTCGGACAGGGGGTCAATGGTCTTT. It yields the protein CASSDSDRGSMVF.

The rearrangement links TRBV2 to TRBJ1-3; maybe TRBD1 (5 bases). Germline CDR1 is SNHLY and CDR2 is FYNNEI. The CDR3 consists of 14 residues. The chain's CDR3 is CAGRRGPPGNTIYF. DNA of the CDR3: TGTGCGGGGCGGAGGGGCCCGCCTGGAAACACCATATATTTT.